These T cell receptor beta chains were read from a single sample in a study of beta chain features in type 1 diabetes. The repertoire was sequenced with immunoSEQ multiplex PCR; TCRdb's copy has only in-frame clones and lacks some. The table has 350,000 to 450,000 clones, approximately 13% seen once. Material for sequencing was naive CD4+ T cells from blood. The receptors stem from a man aged 30 to 39 in good health. Both conserved end residues are part of each CDR3. A D gene is named only where the DNA matches it firmly. Clone size, where shown, is once, few, many, or a class for clones that have expanded.

d_call | clone_size | j_call | v_call | cdr3_nt | cdr3_aa
NA | NA | TRBJ1-1 | TRBV9 | TGTGCCAGCAGCCCCTCCGGACGGGGGACTGAAGCTTTCTTT | CASSPSGRGTEAFF
NA | many | TRBJ2-1 | TRBV7-2 | TGTGCCAGCGCCACGGGACCGGGAGAGCAGTTCTTC | CASATGPGEQFF
NA | NA | TRBJ2-5 | TRBV7-2 | TGTGCCAGCAGCTTAGGGGGTATCCGGGAGACCCAGTACTTC | CASSLGGIRETQYF
TRBD2 | few | TRBJ2-7 | TRBV2 | TGTGCCAGCAGTAGCGGGGGGGCCTACGAGCAGTACTTC | CASSSGGAYEQYF
TRBD2 | few | TRBJ2-3 | TRBV7-9 | TGTGCCAGCAGCGTACCGGGACTAGCGGGAGGTACCACAGATACGCAGTATTTT | CASSVPGLAGGTTDTQYF
NA | NA | TRBJ1-6 | TRBV7-9 | TGTGCCAGCAGCCCAAAGGACAGCCTAAATTCACCCCTCCACTTT | CASSPKDSLNSPLHF
TRBD2 | NA | TRBJ2-3 | TRBV30 | TGTGCCTGTACTAGCGGGAGCGCAGATACGCAGTATTTT | CACTSGSADTQYF
TRBD2 | NA | TRBJ2-3 | TRBV5-4 | TGTGCCAGCAGCTTGGGACTAGCGGGGCCCACAGATACGCAGTATTTT | CASSLGLAGPTDTQYF
NA | NA | TRBJ2-3 | TRBV21-1 | TGTGCCAGCAGCCCCCGCGAGGGGGCGCCTGCAGATACGCAGTATTTT | CASSPREGAPADTQYF
NA | few | TRBJ2-5 | TRBV19 | TGTGCCAGTAGTTCCCAGACTGGGTACCAAGAGACCCAGTACTTC | CASSSQTGYQETQYF
NA | NA | TRBJ2-5 | TRBV7-2 | TGTGCCAGCAGCCAACGGTTCCGGGAGACCCAGTACTTC | CASSQRFRETQYF
TRBD1 | NA | TRBJ2-4 | TRBV29-1 | TGCAGCGGGGGGGACAGGAACCAAAACATTCAGTACTTC | CSGGDRNQNIQYF
NA | NA | TRBJ2-3 | TRBV4-1 | TGCGCCAGCAGCCATAGACTAGATACGCAGTATTTT | CASSHRLDTQYF
NA | NA | TRBJ1-2 | TRBV14 | TGTGCCAGCAGCCAAGATAGAAGGGGTTTCTACACCTTC | CASSQDRRGFYTF
NA | few | TRBJ2-5 | TRBV12-5 | TGTGCTAGTGGAGGGCTTCCAGGGGCAGAGACCCAGTACTTC | CASGGLPGAETQYF
TRBD1 | few | TRBJ2-7 | TRBV7-6 | TGTGCCAGCAGCTTAGAGCTCGGGACAGGGGGCCACGAGCAGTACTTC | CASSLELGTGGHEQYF
NA | few | TRBJ2-1 | TRBV6-5 | TGTGCCAGCAGTCCTCGCCGGGGGGAGCAGTTCTTC | CASSPRRGEQFF
NA | few | TRBJ1-1 | TRBV29-1 | TGCAGCGTTCTTCGCCTCCTAGGCAGGAACACTGAAGCTTTCTTT | CSVLRLLGRNTEAFF
TRBD1 | few | TRBJ2-3 | TRBV4-3 | TGCGCCAGCAGCCAGACAGGGGCACTGGACCAGTATTTT | CASSQTGALDQYF
NA | few | TRBJ2-1 | TRBV7-9 | TGTGCCAGCAGCGTTGACACAGGGCCCCGGGAGCAGTTCTTC | CASSVDTGPREQFF
NA | NA | TRBJ2-7 | TRBV6-6 | TGTGCCGAGGGGATTGACCGTTACGAGCAGTACTTC | CAEGIDRYEQYF
NA | NA | TRBJ2-7 | TRBV7-8 | TGTGCCAGCAGCCATAGAGTAGGAGGTCGACAGGACGAGCAGTACTTC | CASSHRVGGRQDEQYF
NA | NA | TRBJ2-7 | TRBV20-1 | TGCAGTGCCCCCCTGGGGTACGAGCAGTACTTC | CSAPLGYEQYF
TRBD2 | few | TRBJ2-5 | TRBV30 | TGTGCCTGGAGTGCTCTTCCGGGGGGAGAGACCCAGTACTTC | CAWSALPGGETQYF
NA | NA | TRBJ2-6 | TRBV6-5 | TGTGCCAGCAGCCGCTCTGGGGCCAACGTCCTGACTTTC | CASSRSGANVLTF
NA | few | TRBJ1-2 | TRBV7-9 | TGTGCCAGCAGCCCCGGCCGGAGCCGTTCGGGCTACACCTTC | CASSPGRSRSGYTF